These 32 T cell receptor beta chains share one sample of origin, sequenced in a study of Tregs in tolerant kidney transplant recipients. TCRdb's copy holds only in-frame clones and misses some; the assay was immunoSEQ multiplex PCR. The sample table sets out roughly 50,000 clones. The sample in question was CD4+ T cells from blood, obtained before the transplant. These receptors were obtained from a human donor who received a combined kidney and bone marrow transplant.

Concerning this clone: The DNA ends 3 residues before the CDR3 does, and the rest of the CDR3 is filled in from the germline J gene. The rearrangement uses TRBV7-6 and TRBJ2-2; 8 bases map to TRBD2. Looked up from germline, CDR1 is SGHVS and CDR2 is FNYEAQ. V lost 1 base, J lost 4 bases, and 5 bases stayed unmatched. This CDR3 is 16 amino acids long. The CDR3 reads CASSLVAGSTTGELFF. The DNA read from the CDR3 is TGTGCCAGCAGCTTAGTAGCGGGGAGCACCACCGGGGAG.

Turning to this clone: The observed sequence ends 3 residues before the CDR3 terminus, with the missing tail filled in from the germline J gene. This chain connects TRBV7-2 to TRBJ1-1; tentative D call: TRBD1 (5 bases). Germline V lookup: CDR1 SGHTA, CDR2 FQGNSA. The CDR3 extends over 13 amino acids. The CDR3 here is CASSLDGPGEAFF. The CDR3 bases that were read are TGTGCCAGCAGCTTAGATGGGCCAGGGGAA.

The CDR3 loop reads CASSPGGGNTEAFF. Incomplete CDR3 DNA: TGTGCCAGCTCGCCCGGGGGGGGGAACACTGAA. The rearrangement uses TRBV18 and TRBJ1-1; D might be TRBD1 (5 bases). The CDR3 extends 3 residues past the end of the read, so its final part is completed from the germline J gene. The V gene lost 6 bases and the J gene lost 1 base, with 12 bases spanning the gap. This CDR3 spans 14 amino acids. Germline lookup yields CDR1 KGHSH and CDR2 LQKENI. Full variable domain (remainder filled in from reference TRBV18 and TRBJ1-1): NAGVMQNPRHLVRRRGQEARLRCSPMKGHSHVYWYRQLPEEGLKFMVYLQKENIIDESGMPKERFSAEFPKEGPSILRIQQVVRGDSAAYFCASSPGGGNTEAFFGQGTRLTVV.

On this clone itself: The DNA ends 3 residues before the CDR3 does, and the rest of the CDR3 is filled in from the germline J gene. The chain employs TRBV10-1 and TRBJ2-2; 8 nucleotides align to TRBD1. The ends lost 6 bases at V and 1 base at J; junction bases unmatched: 4. Per germline, CDR1 WNHNN and CDR2 SYGVQD (reference sequence). The CDR3 has 15 amino acids. Incomplete CDR3 DNA: TGCGCCAGCAGCGCCGGGACAGGGAACACCGGGGAG. The encoded protein is CASSAGTGNTGE. The whole CDR3 protein is CASSAGTGNTGELFF.

Points on this clone: Read sequence stops 3 residues before the CDR3 end, and the germline J gene provides the missing end. The V call is TRBV19, the J call TRBJ1-2; D perhaps matches TRBD1 (6 bases). The germline V and J ends were trimmed by 6 bases and 6 bases, with 11 bases remaining between them. Germline-derived CDR1 and CDR2 are LNHDA and SQIVND (reference sequence). The CDR3 extends over 12 amino acids. CDR3 DNA, as far as it was read: TGTGCCAGTAGGAGACAGGTAGATGGC. Translated: CASRRQVDG. The whole CDR3 protein is CASRRQVDGYTF.

Comment on this clone: The sequence runs out 3 residues before the end of the CDR3; the remainder is reconstructed from the germline J gene. V is TRBV5-1 and J is TRBJ1-4, with D perhaps TRBD1 (6 bases). The germline gives CDR1 SGHRS, CDR2 YFSETQ. The length of the CDR3 is 15 residues. The ends were cut back, 4 bases at V and 4 bases at J, with 14 bases in the middle. The CDR3 loop is CASSPRRGYNEKLFF. The DNA read from the CDR3 is TGCGCCAGCAGCCCCCGGAGGGGGTATAATGAAAAA.

To note about this clone: The read falls 3 residues short of the CDR3 end, and the missing part is taken from the germline J gene. This sequence joins TRBV18 and TRBJ1-2, with 8 positions matching TRBD1. Germline lookup yields CDR1 KGHSH and CDR2 LQKENI. This CDR3 is 14 amino acids long. Trimming removed 3 bases from V and 7 bases from J; junction bases left unmatched: 7. Incomplete CDR3 DNA: TGTGCCAGCTCACCCGCAGGGGGCCTGGCTGGC. It specifies CASSPAGGLAG. Given in full, the CDR3 is CASSPAGGLAGYTF. The variable domain in full, completed from reference TRBV18 and TRBJ1-2, reads NAGVMQNPRHLVRRRGQEARLRCSPMKGHSHVYWYRQLPEEGLKFMVYLQKENIIDESGMPKERFSAEFPKEGPSILRIQQVVRGDSAAYFCASSPAGGLAGYTFGSGTRLTVV.

A remark on this clone: The read stops 3 residues short of the end of the CDR3; the missing end is completed from the germline J gene. This rearrangement joins TRBV11-3 to TRBJ2-7; 7 bases map to TRBD1. Per germline, CDR1 SGHNT and CDR2 YENEEA. The CDR3 totals 15 residues. Germline trimming cut 8 bases from V and 0 bases from J; bases unmatched to any gene: 10. The part of the CDR3 DNA that was read is TGTGCCAGCTTTCTCCTGGGGACAGTCTCCTACGAG. Its translation: CASFLLGTVSYE. The CDR3, in full, reads CASFLLGTVSYEQYF.

About this clone itself: The sequenced fragment ends 3 residues before the CDR3 boundary, so the rest is inferred from the germline J gene. The chain couples TRBV20-1 to TRBJ1-4; possible D gene TRBD1, 5 bases. This CDR3 is built from 11 residues. The germline V gene encodes CDR1 DFQATT and CDR2 SNEGSKA (reference sequence). Trimming removed 6 bases from V and 5 bases from J, with 7 bases in between. The CDR3 bases that were read are TGCAGTGCCCACAGGAATGAAAAA. Its translation is CSAHRNEK. The complete CDR3 protein is CSAHRNEKLFF.

The CDR3: CAISPSGAQETQYF. The part of the CDR3 DNA that was read is TGTGCCATCAGCCCTAGCGGGGCACAAGAGACC. This chain connects TRBV10-3 to TRBJ2-5, with TRBD2 matching over 9 bases. The read ends 3 residues early relative to the CDR3; the germline J gene fills the gap. Germline V gene sequence: CDR1 ENHRY, CDR2 SYGVKD. Trimming removed 6 bases from V and 2 bases from J; junction bases left unmatched: 4. The CDR3 contains 14 residues.

As regards this clone: The sequenced fragment ends 3 residues before the CDR3 boundary, so the rest is inferred from the germline J gene. The chain carries TRBV19 and TRBJ1-2; D is possibly TRBD1 (6 bases). From germline, CDR1 is LNHDA and CDR2 SQIVND (reference sequence). The CDR3 totals 15 residues. The DNA read from the CDR3 is TGTGCCAGTAGTATAGACAGGGGCCGTGAGAGAGGC. It encodes CASSIDRGRERG. In full, the CDR3 reads CASSIDRGRERGYTF.

About this clone: From the germline J gene comes the end of the CDR3, since the read stops 3 residues before it. The V gene is TRBV29-1, the J gene TRBJ2-2, with 8 bases that match TRBD1. V lost 8 bases and J lost 2; bases outside the gene matches: 7. The CDR3 length is 14 residues. The germline V gene encodes CDR1 SQVTM and CDR2 ANQGSEA. The CDR3 DNA, read in part, is TGCAGCTTCCGGACAGGGAAAAACACCGGGGAG. This gives the protein CSFRTGKNTGE. The entire CDR3 protein reads CSFRTGKNTGELFF.

Notes on this clone: With the read ending 3 residues before the CDR3 end, the germline J gene is used to fill in that end. The chain couples TRBV5-1 to TRBJ2-3, with 8 bases fitting TRBD2. The V segment lost 0 bases and the J segment 6 bases; nucleotides outside the gene matches: 6. Germline CDR1 and CDR2: SGHRS and YFSETQ. The CDR3 extends over 15 amino acids. The CDR3 here is CASSLAGGSMDTQYF. The DNA read from the CDR3 is TGCGCCAGCAGCTTGGCGGGGGGGTCTATGGATACG. Supplemented by reference TRBV5-1 and TRBJ2-3, the full variable domain reads KAGVTQTPRYLIKTRGQQVTLSCSPISGHRSVSWYQQTPGQGLQFLFEYFSETQRNKGNFPGRFSGRQFSNSRSEMNVSTLELGDSALYLCASSLAGGSMDTQYFGPGTRLTVL.

As for this clone: Read coverage stops 3 residues before the CDR3 terminus; the germline J gene supplies the remainder. The chain recombines TRBV2 with TRBJ1-2; the D is unclear. Germline V gives CDR1 SNHLY, CDR2 FYNNEI. V lost 3 bases and J lost 3, with 5 bases in between. The CDR3 is 12 residues long. CDR3 sequence: CASSESYYGYTF. Incomplete CDR3 DNA: TGTGCCAGCAGTGAGTCCTACTATGGC.

In the case of this clone: The read finishes 3 residues shy of the CDR3 end, and the germline J gene is used to complete it. V usage is TRBV7-2 and J usage is TRBJ2-1; D may be TRBD2 (6 bases). Per the germline V gene, CDR1 is SGHTA and CDR2 is FQGNSA. CDR3 length: 15 amino acids. Trimming pared 5 bases from V and 1 base from J, leaving 12 bases between. CDR3 bases read: TGTGCCAGCAGCCCCCAGCGGGCTTCCTACAATGAG. Encoded protein: CASSPQRASYNE. The whole CDR3 sequence reads CASSPQRASYNEQFF.

A word on this clone: The CDR3 end falls 3 residues outside the read, so it is completed with the germline J gene. The V and J genes are TRBV6-1 and TRBJ2-3; 10 bases match TRBD2. This CDR3 is built from 15 residues. V shed 2 bases and J 2 bases; nucleotides not matched to a gene: 1. From germline, CDR1 is MNHNS and CDR2 SASEGT. The part of the CDR3 DNA that was read is TGTGCCAGCAGTGAACTAGCGGGGGACACAGATACG. This encodes CASSELAGDTDT. The full CDR3 is CASSELAGDTDTQYF.

With regard to this clone: The read falls 3 residues short of the CDR3 end, and the missing part is taken from the germline J gene. The chain carries TRBV12-5 and TRBJ2-1, with D possibly being TRBD2 (6 bases). The CDR3 is 14 residues long. Germline CDR1 reads LGHNT; CDR2 reads FRNRAP. Deletions cut 6 bases from V and 6 bases from J, with 15 bases between. The DNA read from the CDR3 is TGTGCTAGTGGATCCTCCAGCGGGTCCAATGAG. This gives the protein CASGSSSGSNE. The entire CDR3 protein is CASGSSSGSNEQFF.

In regard to this clone: The read is 3 residues too short to cover the CDR3 end, so that end is filled in from the germline J gene. The chain employs TRBV7-2 and TRBJ2-3; D not certain. Per the germline V gene, CDR1 is SGHTA and CDR2 is FQGNSA. V shed 3 bases and J shed 2 bases, with 9 bases lying between them. There are 14 residues in the CDR3. The CDR3 DNA, read in part, is TGTGCCAGCAGCTTGGGCAGTCTCACAGATACG. Its protein product is CASSLGSLTDT. The full CDR3 sequence reads CASSLGSLTDTQYF.

About this clone: The CDR3 is cut off 3 residues early in the read; its end comes from the germline J gene. V is TRBV30 and J is TRBJ2-7; 9 nucleotides line up with TRBD1. With V trimmed by 4 bases and J by 6 bases, 4 bases remained unmatched. The CDR3 is made up of 12 amino acids. Germline V CDR1 and CDR2: GTSNPN, SVGIG (reference sequence). The CDR3 bases that were read are TGTGCCTGGACAAAGACAGGGGGCGAG. This translates into CAWTKTGGE. From start to end, the CDR3 is CAWTKTGGEQYF.

Comment on this clone: The observed sequence ends 3 residues before the CDR3 terminus, with the missing tail filled in from the germline J gene. This chain uses TRBV7-6 with TRBJ2-7, with D perhaps matching TRBD1 (7 bases). The V end lost 0 bases, the J end lost 3 bases, and 15 bases lay between the germline ends. Germline V CDR1 and CDR2: SGHVS, FNYEAQ. CDR3 length equals 16 residues. CDR3 in amino acids: CASSLAEGRGDYEQYF. The sequenced CDR3 bases are TGTGCCAGCAGCTTAGCGGAGGGCAGGGGGGACTACGAG.

About this clone itself: The junction departs from germline at one end; a sequencing error may be responsible. The CDR3 loop is CRVAGGRGYEQYF. The covered CDR3 bases are TGCAGGGTTGCGGGGGGAAGAGGATACGAG. This sequence joins TRBV29-1 and TRBJ2-7, with 8 bases lining up with TRBD2. The read ends 3 residues early relative to the CDR3; the germline J gene fills the gap. Germline V gives CDR1 SQVTM, CDR2 ANQGSEA. The CDR3 loop spans 13 amino acids.

On this clone: Read sequence stops 3 residues before the CDR3 end, and the germline J gene provides the missing end. The V and J genes are TRBV7-2 and TRBJ1-2, with D uncertain. Deletions cut 1 base from V and 4 bases from J, with 7 bases between. The germline V gene encodes CDR1 SGHTA and CDR2 FQGNSA. The CDR3 extends over 13 amino acids. CDR3: CASSLGAAYGYTF. The DNA read from the CDR3 is TGTGCCAGCAGCTTAGGGGCTGCCTATGGC.

Partial CDR3 DNA: TGTGCCAGCTTACAAAGCGGATCCTACGAG. Translated, it gives CASLQSGSYE. The whole CDR3 sequence reads CASLQSGSYEQYF. This chain joins TRBV6-2 or TRBV6-3 and TRBJ2-7, with D possibly matching TRBD2 (5 bases). The read ends 3 residues before the CDR3 terminus; that terminus is restored from the germline J gene. This CDR3 is built from 13 residues. Germline V CDR1 and CDR2: MNHEY, SVGEGT. V was trimmed by 8 bases and J by 1 base, leaving 12 bases between them.

Note on this clone: The read halts 3 residues ahead of the CDR3 end, with the missing end drawn from the germline J gene. The chain carries TRBV19 and TRBJ2-5; TRBD2 aligns across 10 bases. The ends lost 0 bases at V and 7 bases at J; junction bases unmatched: 11. The CDR3 has 17 residues. CDR1 is LNHDA, CDR2 SQIVND, per germline (reference sequence). Incomplete CDR3 DNA: TGTGCCAGTAGTATAGATCACGGTAGCGGGGGGATGAGGACC. Protein: CASSIDHGSGGMRT. The full CDR3 sequence reads CASSIDHGSGGMRTQYF. The full variable domain, completed using reference TRBV19 and TRBJ2-5, is DGGITQSPKYLFRKEGQNVTLSCEQNLNHDAMYWYRQDPGQGLRLIYYSQIVNDFQKGDIAEGYSVSREKKESFPLTVTSAQKNPTAFYLCASSIDHGSGGMRTQYFGPGTRLLVL.

To note about this clone: The CDR3 extends 3 residues past the end of the read, so its final part is completed from the germline J gene. The chain is built from TRBV13 and TRBJ1-2; 7 positions agree with TRBD1. This CDR3 is built from 14 residues. Germline CDR1 PRHDT, CDR2 FYEKMQ (reference sequence). The V and J ends lost 4 bases and 3 bases, in that order; junction bases with no gene match: 5. The CDR3 loop is CASSSDRVDYGYTF. CDR3 DNA, as far as it was read: TGTGCCAGCAGCTCCGACAGGGTCGACTATGGC. Filled out from reference TRBV13 and TRBJ1-2, the complete variable domain reads AAGVIQSPRHLIKEKRETATLKCYPIPRHDTVYWYQQGPGQDPQFLISFYEKMQSDKGSIPDRFSAQQFSDYHSELNMSSLELGDSALYFCASSSDRVDYGYTFGSGTRLTVV.

Note on this clone: Read sequence stops 3 residues before the CDR3 end, and the germline J gene provides the missing end. V and J are TRBV5-3 and TRBJ1-1; TRBD1 matches 9 bases. TRBV5-3 is an ORF; its function is uncertain. J was trimmed by 6 bases and V by 3 bases; bases with no gene match: 3. The CDR3 spans 13 residues. CDR3 sequence: CARSWDRVAEAFF. The sequenced CDR3 bases are TGTGCCAGAAGCTGGGACAGGGTTGCTGAA.

As for this clone: The observed sequence ends 3 residues before the CDR3 terminus, with the missing tail filled in from the germline J gene. The V call is TRBV7-2, the J call TRBJ2-7; 8 positions match TRBD2. Germline V lookup: CDR1 SGHTA, CDR2 FQGNSA. V gave up 5 bases and J gave up 4 bases; unmatched junction bases: 10. This CDR3 has 15 residues. Here the CDR3 reads CASSQGGAGGYEQYF. CDR3 DNA, as far as it was read: TGTGCCAGCAGCCAGGGCGGGGCGGGAGGATACGAG.

Details on this clone: The read ends 3 residues early relative to the CDR3; the germline J gene fills the gap. The chain couples TRBV2 to TRBJ2-3, with TRBD2 matching 7 bases. CDR1 is SNHLY and CDR2 is FYNNEI in the germline V gene. V shed 7 bases and J 4 bases; nucleotides not matched to a gene: 8. The CDR3 loop spans 14 amino acids. The sequenced CDR3 bases are TGTGCCAGCAAGGCACTAGCGACCTCAGATACG. Its protein is CASKALATSDT. The complete CDR3 reads CASKALATSDTQYF.

Concerning this clone: The read gets to within 3 residues of the CDR3 end, and the germline J gene fills in the rest. The chain carries TRBV23-1 and TRBJ1-2; tentatively, D is TRBD1 (6 bases). TRBV23-1 is classed as an ORF, of uncertain function. The CDR3 sequence is 15 residues long. The V end was cut by 2 bases, the J end by 3 bases, with 13 bases between. The CDR3 loop reads CASSQPDRIDYGYTF. Partial CDR3 DNA: TGCGCCAGCAGTCAACCCGACAGGATCGACTATGGC.

Details on this clone: Read sequence stops 3 residues before the CDR3 end, and the germline J gene provides the missing end. This chain joins TRBV6-2 or TRBV6-3 and TRBJ2-7, with D uncertain. Germline V lookup: CDR1 MNHEY, CDR2 SVGEGT. Trimming took 6 bases from V and 1 from J, leaving 13 bases between them. This CDR3 comprises 14 residues. CDR3 amino acids: CASSLAKTSYEQYF. The part of the CDR3 DNA that was read is TGTGCCAGCAGCTTAGCTAAAACTTCCTACGAG.

Judged by frequency, this clone is medium-sized. With the read ending 3 residues before the CDR3 end, the germline J gene is used to fill in that end. The rearrangement links TRBV23-1 to TRBJ2-2, with TRBD2 identical over 11 bases. TRBV23-1 is filed as an ORF, its function uncertain. The V gene end was trimmed by 0 bases and the J gene end by 1 base; junction bases not matched to a gene: 4. The CDR3 loop spans 18 amino acids. The part of the CDR3 DNA that was read is TGCGCCAGCAGTCAATCCGAGACTAGCGGGAAGAACACCGGGGAG. This gives the protein CASSQSETSGKNTGE. From start to end, the CDR3 is CASSQSETSGKNTGELFF.

As concerns this clone: The CDR3 end falls 3 residues outside the read, so it is completed with the germline J gene. The chain links TRBV18 to TRBJ2-1, with 14 nucleotides matching TRBD2. CDR3 size: 16 residues. Trimming cost V 2 bases and J 8 bases; bases outside gene matches: 5. In germline, CDR1 is KGHSH, CDR2 LQKENI. CDR3 region: CASSPSGTSGRHEQFF. The part of the CDR3 DNA that was read is TGTGCCAGCTCACCATCCGGGACTAGCGGGAGACATGAG.